The clone carrying this T cell receptor (beta chain) showed up many times. Its antigen is unknown. TCRdb used MiXCR to reprocess the RT-PCR reads, holding one entry per CDR3 protein. The data show hundreds of thousands of distinct CDR3 sequences, roughly 10% seen once. Trimming stripped 2 bases from V and 1 base from J, with 8 bases between. The CDR3 extends over 15 amino acids. Germline V gene data show CDR1 as SGHVS and CDR2 as FQNEAQ. The data are from a study of response to subunit inactivated influenza vaccine. The study, taken as a whole, reports: Authors suggested that a seasonal influenza vaccination recruits few new T cells each time.

The chain joins TRBV7-8 to TRBJ2-2; D ambiguous. The TCR originated in a man aged 50 or older who received an inactivated influenza vaccine. Sequencing used PBMCs from blood, obtained on the day of vaccination. The CDR3 is CASSLLQMNTGELFF. CDR3 nucleotide sequence: TGTGCCAGCAGCTTATTACAGATGAACACCGGGGAGCTGTTTTTT.